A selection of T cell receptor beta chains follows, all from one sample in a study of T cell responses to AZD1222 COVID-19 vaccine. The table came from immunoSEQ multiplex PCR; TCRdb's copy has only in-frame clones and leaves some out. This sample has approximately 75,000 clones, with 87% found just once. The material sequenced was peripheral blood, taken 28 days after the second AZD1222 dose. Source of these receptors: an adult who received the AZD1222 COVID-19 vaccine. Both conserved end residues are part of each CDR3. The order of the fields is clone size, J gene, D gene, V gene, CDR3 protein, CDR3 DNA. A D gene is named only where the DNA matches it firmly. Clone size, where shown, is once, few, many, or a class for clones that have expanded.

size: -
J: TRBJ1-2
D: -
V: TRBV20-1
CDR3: CSARYDGYTF
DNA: TGCAGTGCTCGTTATGATGGCTACACCTTC

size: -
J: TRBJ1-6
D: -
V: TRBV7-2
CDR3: CASSLARQRGSPLHF
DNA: TGTGCCAGCAGCTTAGCGCGGCAGAGAGGTTCACCCCTCCACTTT

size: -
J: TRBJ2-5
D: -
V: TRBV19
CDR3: CASSNREWETQYF
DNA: TGTGCCAGTAGTAACCGTGAGTGGGAGACCCAGTACTTC

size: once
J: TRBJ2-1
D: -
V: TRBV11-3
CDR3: CASSPGAVYNEQFF
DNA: TGTGCCAGCAGCCCGGGGGCGGTCTACAATGAGCAGTTCTTC

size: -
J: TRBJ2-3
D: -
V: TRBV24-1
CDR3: CATSEGGTGTDTQYF
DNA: TGTGCCACCAGTGAAGGGGGGACAGGCACAGATACGCAGTATTTT

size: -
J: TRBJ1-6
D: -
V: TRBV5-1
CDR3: CASSSTLGNSPLHF
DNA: TGCGCCAGCAGCTCGACCTTAGGTAATTCACCCCTCCACTTT

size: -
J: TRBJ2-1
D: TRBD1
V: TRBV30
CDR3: CAWSVYQGVSGTGVNEQFF
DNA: TGTGCCTGGAGTGTATATCAGGGGGTTTCCGGGACAGGGGTGAATGAGCAGTTCTTC

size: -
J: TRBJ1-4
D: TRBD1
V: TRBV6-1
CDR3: CASSEAHRGGGLFF
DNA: TGTGCCAGCAGTGAAGCGCACAGGGGAGGTGGACTGTTTTTT

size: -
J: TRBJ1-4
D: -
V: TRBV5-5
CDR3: CASSSRGVSNEKLFF
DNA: TGTGCCAGCAGCTCCCGAGGGGTGAGCAATGAAAAACTGTTTTTT

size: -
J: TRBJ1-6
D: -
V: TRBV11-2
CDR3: CASSQTGISYNSPLHF
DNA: TGTGCCAGCAGCCAAACAGGGATATCTTATAATTCACCCCTCCACTTT

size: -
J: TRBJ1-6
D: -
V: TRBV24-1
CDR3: CATSDLARSSYNSPLHF
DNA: TGTGCCACCAGTGATTTGGCGAGGAGCTCCTATAATTCACCCCTCCACTTT

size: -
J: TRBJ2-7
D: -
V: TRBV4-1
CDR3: CASSLRGSAGYEQYF
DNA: TGCGCCAGCAGCCTCCGCGGGTCTGCTGGTTACGAGCAGTACTTC

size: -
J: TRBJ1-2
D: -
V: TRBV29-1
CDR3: CSVERGYGYTF
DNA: TGCAGCGTTGAACGGGGCTATGGCTACACCTTC

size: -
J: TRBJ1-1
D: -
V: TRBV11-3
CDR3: CASSPNHYREGPAFF
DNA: TGTGCCAGCAGCCCGAACCACTACAGGGAGGGCCCGGCTTTCTTT

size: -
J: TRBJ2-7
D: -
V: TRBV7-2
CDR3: CASSLQTASYEQYF
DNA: TGTGCCAGCAGCCTACAGACAGCGTCCTACGAGCAGTACTTC

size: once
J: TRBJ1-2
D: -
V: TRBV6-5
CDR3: CASRKDSNYGYTF
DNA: TGTGCCAGCAGAAAAGACAGTAACTATGGCTACACCTTC

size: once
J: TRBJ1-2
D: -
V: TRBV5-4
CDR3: CASRGPSLYGYTF
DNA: TGTGCCAGCAGGGGCCCGAGTCTTTATGGCTACACCTTC

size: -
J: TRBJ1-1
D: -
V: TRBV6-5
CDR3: CATRNNGPNTEAFF
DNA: TGTGCCACCAGGAATAACGGACCAAACACTGAAGCTTTCTTT

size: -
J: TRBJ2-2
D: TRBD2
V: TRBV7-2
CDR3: CASSLLASGAYTGELFF
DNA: TGTGCCAGCAGCTTATTGGCTAGCGGGGCGTACACCGGGGAGCTGTTTTTT

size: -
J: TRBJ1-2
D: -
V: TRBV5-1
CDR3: CASSSGNRARDYGYTF
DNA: TGCGCCAGCAGCTCTGGTAACAGGGCCCGTGACTATGGCTACACCTTC

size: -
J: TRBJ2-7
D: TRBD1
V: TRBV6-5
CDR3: CASSYSGDSDYEQYF
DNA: TGTGCCAGCAGTTACTCCGGGGACAGTGACTACGAGCAGTACTTC

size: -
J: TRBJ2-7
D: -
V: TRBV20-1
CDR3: CSAAVADEQYF
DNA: TGCAGTGCCGCGGTAGCGGACGAGCAGTACTTC

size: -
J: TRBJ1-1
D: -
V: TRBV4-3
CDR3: CASSQWTRRGTEAFF
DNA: TGCGCCAGCAGCCAATGGACACGGCGGGGGACTGAAGCTTTCTTT

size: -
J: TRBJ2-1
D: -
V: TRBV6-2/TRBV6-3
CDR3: CASSEGPPPLNEQFF
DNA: TGTGCCAGCAGTGAGGGACCCCCACCACTTAATGAGCAGTTCTTC

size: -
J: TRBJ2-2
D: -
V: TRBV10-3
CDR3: CAISEFGTGELFF
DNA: TGTGCCATCAGTGAGTTCGGCACCGGGGAGCTGTTTTTT

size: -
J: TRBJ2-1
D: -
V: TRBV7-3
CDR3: CASSPPSDHEQFF
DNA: TGTGCCAGCAGCCCCCCCTCGGACCATGAGCAGTTCTTC

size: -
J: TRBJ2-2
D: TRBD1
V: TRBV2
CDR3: CASSRQGPNTGELFF
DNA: TGTGCCAGCAGTCGACAGGGCCCGAACACCGGGGAGCTGTTTTTT

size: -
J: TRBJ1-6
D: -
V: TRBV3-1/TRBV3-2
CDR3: CASSQADSPLHF
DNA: TGTGCCAGCAGCCAAGCTGATTCACCCCTCCACTTT

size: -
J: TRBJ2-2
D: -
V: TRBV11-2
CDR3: CASSLTNTGELFF
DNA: TGTGCCAGCAGCTTAACGAACACCGGGGAGCTGTTTTTT

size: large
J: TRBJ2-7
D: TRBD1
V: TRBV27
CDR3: CASSTGGNIGYEQYF
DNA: TGTGCCAGCAGTACAGGGGGAAATATCGGCTACGAGCAGTACTTC

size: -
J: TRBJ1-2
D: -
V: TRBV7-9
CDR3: CASSQGNYGYTF
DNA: TGTGCCAGCAGCCAGGGTAACTATGGCTACACCTTC

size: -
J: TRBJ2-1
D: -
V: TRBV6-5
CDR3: CASSYSGVGYNEQFF
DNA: TGTGCCAGCAGTTACTCAGGAGTAGGGTACAATGAGCAGTTCTTC

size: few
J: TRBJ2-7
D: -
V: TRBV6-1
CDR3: CASSEGGTEIYEQYF
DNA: TGTGCCAGCAGTGAAGGTGGTACAGAAATCTACGAGCAGTACTTC

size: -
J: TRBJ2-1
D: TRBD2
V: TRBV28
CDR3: CASSIPAGENEQFF
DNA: TGTGCCAGCAGTATCCCAGCGGGGGAAAATGAGCAGTTCTTC

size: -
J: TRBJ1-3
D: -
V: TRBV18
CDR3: CASSPQGGNTIYF
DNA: TGTGCCAGCTCACCACAGGGTGGAAACACCATATATTTT

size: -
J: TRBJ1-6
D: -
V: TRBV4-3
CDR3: CASSRQLGGFDSPLHF
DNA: TGCGCCAGCAGCAGACAACTGGGGGGGTTTGATTCACCCCTCCACTTT

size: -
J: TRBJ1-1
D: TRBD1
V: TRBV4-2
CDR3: CASSQGRGVGEAFF
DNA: TGTGCCAGCAGCCAAGGCAGGGGGGTAGGAGAAGCTTTCTTT

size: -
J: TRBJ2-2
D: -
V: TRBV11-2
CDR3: CASSPGRGQTGELFF
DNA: TGTGCCAGCAGCCCGGGGAGGGGGCAGACCGGGGAGCTGTTTTTT

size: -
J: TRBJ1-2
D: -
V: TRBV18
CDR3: CASSPGRFFYGYTF
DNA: TGTGCCAGCTCACCCGGAAGGTTTTTCTATGGCTACACCTTC

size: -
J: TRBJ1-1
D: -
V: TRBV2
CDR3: CASSESGFGEAFF
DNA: TGTGCCAGCAGTGAATCGGGATTCGGTGAAGCTTTCTTT

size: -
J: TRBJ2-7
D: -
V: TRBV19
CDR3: CASSKERNYEQYF
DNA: TGTGCCAGTAGTAAGGAGCGAAACTACGAGCAGTACTTC

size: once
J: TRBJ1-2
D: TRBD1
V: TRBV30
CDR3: CAWSGDRGSNYGYTF
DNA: TGTGCCTGGAGTGGGGACAGGGGGTCAAACTATGGCTACACCTTC

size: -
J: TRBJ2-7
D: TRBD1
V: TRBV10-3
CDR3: CAIRGQGEEQYF
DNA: TGTGCCATCAGAGGACAGGGCGAGGAGCAGTACTTC

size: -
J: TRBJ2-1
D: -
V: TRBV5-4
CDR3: CASSLGGLRDNEQFF
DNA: TGTGCCAGCAGCTTGGGTGGACTACGCGACAATGAGCAGTTCTTC

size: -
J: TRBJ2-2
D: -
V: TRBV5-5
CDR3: CASRLRTEATGELFF
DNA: TGTGCCAGCAGGCTCAGGACAGAAGCCACCGGGGAGCTGTTTTTT

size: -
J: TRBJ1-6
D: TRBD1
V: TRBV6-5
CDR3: CASGGTGGNSPLHF
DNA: TGTGCCAGCGGCGGGACAGGGGGCAACTCACCCCTCCACTTT

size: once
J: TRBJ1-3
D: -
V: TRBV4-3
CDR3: CASSQDPSSSGNTIYF
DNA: TGCGCCAGCAGCCAAGATCCTTCGAGCTCTGGAAACACCATATATTTT

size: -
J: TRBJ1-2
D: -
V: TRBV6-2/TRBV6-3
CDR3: CASSYSIGDHYGYTF
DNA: TGTGCCAGCAGTTACTCGATAGGGGATCACTATGGCTACACCTTC

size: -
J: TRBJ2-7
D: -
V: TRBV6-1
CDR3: CASSELGHPYEQYF
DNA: TGTGCCAGCAGTGAATTGGGACACCCCTACGAGCAGTACTTC

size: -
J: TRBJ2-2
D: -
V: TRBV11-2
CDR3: CASSLTRGTGELFF
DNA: TGTGCCAGCAGCTTAACCCGGGGCACCGGGGAGCTGTTTTTT

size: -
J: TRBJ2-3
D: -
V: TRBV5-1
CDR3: CASRRTDTQYF
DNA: TGCGCCAGCCGACGCACAGATACGCAGTATTTT

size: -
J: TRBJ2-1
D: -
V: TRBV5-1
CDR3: CASSADRSTYNEQFF
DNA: TGCGCCAGCAGCGCCGACAGGTCAACCTACAATGAGCAGTTCTTC

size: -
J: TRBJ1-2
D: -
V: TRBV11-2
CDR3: CASSTRRQPRHGYTF
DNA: TGTGCCAGCAGCACTCGAAGACAGCCCCGTCATGGCTACACCTTC

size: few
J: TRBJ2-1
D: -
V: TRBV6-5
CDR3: CASKRGGINEQFF
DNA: TGTGCCAGCAAGAGGGGGGGGATTAATGAGCAGTTCTTC

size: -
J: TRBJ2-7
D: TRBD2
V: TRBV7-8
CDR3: CASSQRGGPSSYEQYF
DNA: TGTGCCAGCAGCCAGCGGGGGGGCCCATCTTCCTACGAGCAGTACTTC

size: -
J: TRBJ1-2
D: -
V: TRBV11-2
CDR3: CASSLDRGGAGYGYTF
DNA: TGTGCCAGCAGCTTAGATCGGGGGGGCGCAGGCTATGGCTACACCTTC

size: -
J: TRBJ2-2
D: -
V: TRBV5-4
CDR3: CASSFRGGAGELFF
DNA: TGTGCCAGCAGCTTTAGGGGTGGAGCCGGGGAGCTGTTTTTT